The 20 T cell receptor beta chains listed next were all sequenced from one sample in a study of post-analysis software for immune sequencing data (dated by TCRdb to about 2015). Antigen specificity for these receptors is unknown. The library was generated by PCR. TCRdb records Illumina HiSeq 2500 as the sequencer. To reduce PCR and sequencing biases, unique molecular identifiers were built into the TCR beta cDNA libraries. TCRdb ran its own pipeline on the public reads, namely fastp trimming at Q25 and MiXCR clone calling, and kept in-frame beta chains. Records with the same CDR3 protein are collapsed into one entry carrying the most frequent genes and DNA. In all, the sample holds roughly 730,000 distinct CDR3 sequences, and about 32% of those were seen once. The top ten clones comprise roughly 0.57% of the sample. The paper's findings and limits, for the study overall: Roughly 5 TRBV segments, including TRBV5-6, TRBV5-1 and TRBV20-1, were significantly more frequent in patients than controls.

Sequencing was carried out using blood. The receptors were sampled from a girl aged 10 to 17 with multiple sclerosis.

This rearrangement joins TRBV29-1 to TRBJ1-5; TRBD1 matches at 11 bases. Germline CDR1 and CDR2: SQVTM and ANQGSEA. The CDR3 spans 14 residues. CDR3 residues: CRGTGGAGNQPQHF. The CDR3 coding sequence is TGCAGGGGGACAGGGGGGGCAGGCAATCAGCCCCAGCATTTT.

This clonotype showed up just a few times. The CDR3 loop reads CASSFRRENYGYTF. The CDR3 DNA sequence: TGTGCCAGCAGTTTTCGAAGAGAGAACTATGGCTACACCTTC. V usage is TRBV27 and J usage is TRBJ1-2; D call uncertain. The CDR3 covers 14 residues. The V gene's germline CDR1 is MNHEY and CDR2 SMNVEV (reference sequence). The V end was cut by 3 bases, the J end by 2 bases, with 10 bases between.

The rearrangement links TRBV9 to TRBJ1-3; 9 positions match TRBD1. This CDR3 is built from 14 residues. The V and J ends lost 5 bases and 4 bases, in that order; junction bases with no gene match: 4. CDR1 and CDR2 (germline): SGDLS, YYNGEE. The DNA for the CDR3 is TGTGCCAGCAGAACCGGGACAGGGGGAAACACCATATATTTT. It yields the protein CASRTGTGGNTIYF.

This chain links TRBV20-1 with TRBJ2-3; 8 bases align to TRBD2. Germline assignment: CDR1 DFQATT and CDR2 SNEGSKA (reference sequence). J was trimmed by 4 bases and V by 1 base; bases with no gene match: 7. The CDR3 covers 15 residues. CDR3 amino acids: CSARVGTRSADTQYF. The DNA of the CDR3 is TGCAGTGCTAGAGTGGGGACTAGATCTGCAGATACGCAGTATTTT.

J is TRBJ2-3 and V is TRBV24-1; TRBD1 matches at 9 bases. V lost 2 bases, J lost 4 bases, and 9 bases stayed unmatched. Germline V gene sequence: CDR1 KGHDR, CDR2 SFDVKD. This CDR3 region has 17 residues. DNA for the CDR3: TGTGCCACCAGTGATTCTTTGGGACAGGGTTTTGCAGATACGCAGTATTTT. It specifies CATSDSLGQGFADTQYF.

A remark on this clonotype: This sequence may be a read error, since a much larger clone differs from it by one base. The rearrangement links TRBV10-3 to TRBJ2-1; the D is unclear. This CDR3 contains 13 residues. Looked up from germline, CDR1 is ENHRY and CDR2 is SYGVKD. CDR3 nucleotide sequence: TGTGCCATCTATGATGGGCAAAACAATGAGCGGTTCTTC. It codes for CAIYDGQNNERFF.

This clonotype was observed a few times. The J gene is TRBJ1-5, the V gene TRBV12-3 or TRBV12-4; the D gene is possibly TRBD1 (6 bases). CDR3 length: 14 residues. Deletions cut 4 bases from V and 7 bases from J, with 14 bases between. The CDR3 DNA reads TGTGCCAGCAGTTGGACAGTACTTGGACAGCCCCAGCATTTT. This encodes CASSWTVLGQPQHF.

Comments on this clonotype: This clone may be a read error of a much larger clone one base away. J is TRBJ2-3 and V is TRBV6-5; D not certain. This CDR3 has 19 amino acids. Germline loops: CDR1 MNHEY, CDR2 SVGAGI. The ends were cut back, 0 bases at V and 3 bases at J, with 22 bases in the middle. Here the CDR3 reads CASSYSETGRKARTDTQYF. CDR3 DNA sequence: TGTGCCAGCAGTTACTCTGAAACCGGGCGGAAAGCTAGAACAGATACGCAGTATTTT.

V and J are TRBV6-1 and TRBJ2-1; D unclear. The length of the CDR3 is 12 residues. In germline, CDR1 is MNHNS, CDR2 SASEGT. V was shortened by 5 bases and J by 8 bases, with 10 bases between the two germline ends. The CDR3 spells CASSKFLYEQFF. In DNA, the CDR3 is TGTGCCAGCAGTAAATTCCTTTATGAGCAGTTCTTC.

This clonotype was seen a few times. This chain connects TRBV7-9 to TRBJ1-5, with 9 bases that match TRBD1. This CDR3 has 15 amino acids. CDR1 SEHNR and CDR2 FQNEAQ come from the germline V gene (reference sequence). V lost 5 bases to trimming and J lost 4 bases; unmatched junction nucleotides: 6. The CDR3 here is CASSPGTGRNQPQHF. In DNA, the CDR3 is TGTGCCAGCAGCCCGGGGACAGGGAGGAATCAGCCCCAGCATTTT. Based on the CDR3 plus reference TRBV7-9 and TRBJ1-5, the full variable domain is DTGVSQNPRHKITKRGQNVTFRCDPISEHNRLYWYRQTLGQGPEFLTYFQNEAQLEKSRLLSDRFSAERPKGSFSTLEIQRTEQGDSAMYLCASSPGTGRNQPQHFGDGTRLSIL.

The rearrangement uses TRBV29-1 and TRBJ2-1; D is perhaps TRBD2 (5 bases). The CDR3 is made up of 15 amino acids. The germline V gene encodes CDR1 SQVTM and CDR2 ANQGSEA. V gave up 5 bases and J gave up 0 bases, with 14 bases separating them. This CDR3 is CSVKSGINSYNEQFF. CDR3 in DNA: TGCAGCGTTAAGAGCGGAATTAACTCCTACAATGAGCAGTTCTTC.

This clonotype was counted only a few times. The CDR3 region is CASSVGIIQETQYF. The DNA for the CDR3 is TGTGCCAGCAGCGTAGGCATAATTCAAGAGACCCAGTACTTC. The chain recombines TRBV9 with TRBJ2-5, with D unclear. Germline CDR1 is SGDLS and CDR2 is YYNGEE. V was cut by 0 bases and J by 2 bases, with 8 bases left in between. The CDR3 totals 14 residues.

This clonotype has just a few counts. The chain recombines TRBV29-1 with TRBJ2-1; tentatively, D is TRBD2 (6 bases). Trimming left V 3 bases short and J 9 bases short, with 27 bases between. CDR3 size: 17 residues. CDR1 is SQVTM and CDR2 is ANQGSEA in the germline V gene. The CDR3 loop is CSVDGRLSGQVHGEQFF. The CDR3 coding sequence is TGCAGCGTTGATGGGAGACTTAGCGGTCAAGTCCATGGTGAGCAGTTCTTC.

V gene TRBV6-5 combines with J gene TRBJ2-5; 9 bases match TRBD1. Looked up from germline, CDR1 is MNHEY and CDR2 is SVGAGI. The CDR3 consists of 14 residues. V lost 6 bases, J lost 5 bases, and 7 bases stayed unmatched. The chain's CDR3 is CASSRDRVVETQYF. The CDR3 bases are TGTGCCAGCAGCCGGGACAGGGTGGTCGAGACCCAGTACTTC.

In this sample, this clonotype turned up a few times. The chain has TRBV27 and TRBJ2-3; 10 bases map to TRBD2. J was trimmed by 4 bases and V by 6 bases; bases with no gene match: 4. The germline gives CDR1 MNHEY, CDR2 SMNVEV (reference sequence). This CDR3 contains 14 residues. The CDR3, as DNA: TGTGCCAGCAGGCCTGGGACTAGCGCAGATACGCAGTATTTT. Translating it yields CASRPGTSADTQYF.

J is TRBJ2-5 and V is TRBV9; D may be TRBD2 (5 bases). V shed 4 bases and J shed 11 bases, with 21 bases lying between them. CDR1 is SGDLS, CDR2 YYNGEE, per germline. The CDR3 loop spans 14 amino acids. The CDR3 bases are TGTGCCAGCAGCCCACGCCCATGGTCCGGCGGGCAGTACTTC. This encodes CASSPRPWSGGQYF.

Only a few counts were recorded for this clonotype. The chain carries TRBV20-1 and TRBJ2-5; perhaps TRBD1 as D (5 bases). The V gene lost 0 bases and the J gene lost 5 bases, with 13 bases spanning the gap. The length of the CDR3 is 14 residues. Germline CDR1 is DFQATT and CDR2 is SNEGSKA (reference sequence). This CDR3 reads CSARDPGRVETQYF. For the CDR3, the DNA is TGCAGTGCTAGAGATCCCGGCAGGGTTGAGACCCAGTACTTC.

Worth noting for this clonotype: One end of the junction fails to match germline, which may point to a read error. The J gene is TRBJ2-3, the V gene TRBV7-9; possible D gene TRBD1, 7 bases. Germline V gene data show CDR1 as SEHNR and CDR2 as FQNEAQ (reference sequence). The CDR3 totals 13 residues. The CDR3 DNA follows: TGTGCCAGCCCAGGGGGGCGCACAGGTACGCAGTATTTT. Its translation: CASPGGRTGTQYF.

The chain employs TRBV6-1 and TRBJ1-1; D ambiguous. Germline CDR1 MNHNS, CDR2 SASEGT. V was cut by 5 bases and J by 11 bases, with 18 bases left in between. The CDR3 runs to 13 residues. The CDR3 DNA is TGTGCCAGCAGTCCCCGTGAAGGGCGGGTTGCTTTCTTT. Translation gives CASSPREGRVAFF.

This clonotype was counted a few times. The V call is TRBV9, the J call TRBJ2-7; D uncertain. The DNA end is a closer match to TRBJ2-5, so the J assignment may be wrong. CDR3 length: 14 amino acids. Germline CDR1 is SGDLS and CDR2 is YYNGEE. The CDR3 loop is CASSVDVLGETQYF. The CDR3 DNA follows: TGTGCCAGCAGCGTAGACGTCTTAGGGGAGACCCAGTACTTC.